Described below is a single T cell receptor (beta chain) sequence and its context. Its cognate antigen has yet to be identified. Per-base quality was not reported, and no clone a single base away is much larger than it. CDR1 and CDR2 (SQVTM, ANQGSEA) derive from the germline V gene. Compared with germline, V lacks 2 bases and J lacks 3 bases; bases without a gene match: 6. From cysteine to phenylalanine, the CDR3 is 15 amino acids long. Solely the CDR3 DNA is kept, with 45 bases framed from the first base. The entire amount of isolated RNA was reverse transcribed using the High Capacity cDNA Reverse Transcription Kit, so the sequenced TCRB transcripts were expressed ones. Naive, central memory and regulatory T cell samples underwent deep immunoSEQ sequencing, averaging around 4 million total reads per sample. After sorted cells were lysed in RLT buffer, RNA was extracted with DNase-treated RNeasy Micro or Mini kits, with the choice depending on cell number. Each cell subset was processed separately to prevent cross-contamination, with patient and healthy donor samples processed together. The immunoSEQ multiplex PCR was used to amplify TCRB sequences from cDNA, generating 87-bp fragments that spanned the CDR3 region. Amplicons were sequenced on the Illumina HiSeq platform. As for the authors' bioinformatics: Synthetic template baselines were used to correct PCR bias computationally, reads within Hamming distance 2 were collapsed, and singletons that could not be merged were discarded. Reads were aligned against IMGT to assign V, D and J genes, CDR3 length and insertions or deletions at six rearrangement sites. Within each subset, clonotype counts were normalized to sorted cell number, and only after that were true diversity and Gini coefficients computed with the tcR R package. Repertoire sharing was quantified using the overlap coefficient calculated on TCRB nucleotide sequences. Out-of-frame TCRB sequences from naive cells were analyzed to stand in for the pre-selection repertoire. The table comes from immuneACCESS by way of TCRdb, which keeps in-frame sequences with V and J called. Part of the clones is missing from these tables; in studies checked, under half for an unresolved V gene and the rest for unknown reasons. V, J and clone size are those of that table, while D and trimming were read from the DNA. This sample has 400,000 to 550,000 clones in its table, and over 9.5% of those were observed once. Together, the top ten hold 0.04% to 0.05% of the sample.

The sample belongs to a study of beta chain features in type 1 diabetes (dated by TCRdb to between 2017 and 2018). The study in broad terms: Mean age, gender distribution, total cell number and subset yield were not different between patients and healthy donors. Across all samples, fewer than 110,000,000 sorted cells were examined, and cell number per subset correlated strongly with RNA yield. The study compared TCRB repertoires of sorted circulating CD4+ T cell subsets between recently diagnosed type 1 diabetes patients and matched healthy donors. Regulatory and stem cell-like memory subsets were isolated from only 8 patients and about eight healthy donors, whereas naive and central memory subsets came from all 30 or so donors. The paper as a whole reports these results and caveats: Because cDNA was sequenced instead of genomic DNA, activated cells with high expression could be over-represented, although the groups did not differ in activation or CD3 levels. Naive, central memory and regulatory TCRB repertoires appeared to be more similar among patients than among healthy donors. Shorter templates might be favored by PCR, yet because patient and control samples were amplified and corrected together, any such skew would affect both groups equally. Fewer insertions and more nucleotide deletions at VDJ recombination sites were observed in patients with type 1 diabetes, implying thymic rearrangement abnormalities. Because small numbers of individuals were included in the HLA sub-analyses, any influence of HLA type on TCRB rearrangement was left unresolved. A moderate but significant shortening of TCRB CDR3 length was observed in type 1 diabetes patients in all four CD4+ subsets.

Each donor gave one peripheral blood draw, averaging approximately 110 mL, which was collected into heparinised tubes. A BD FACSAria II was used to sort naive, central memory, regulatory and stem cell-like memory CD4+ T cells with a panel that included CD45RO, CCR7, CD25, CD127, CD95 and CD27. Every sorted population had a purity above 95%. PBMCs were separated immediately by Lymphoprep density gradient centrifugation and were stained directly, without being cultured. So that batch effects would be minimized, each experiment stained and sorted samples in pairs, pairing one healthy donor with one patient.

Sequenced sample: naive CD4+ T cells from blood. The cell subset or site tag for this specimen amounts to: true naive CD4+ T cells. The sequence derives from a young woman in good health. The chain is encoded by TRBV29-1 joined to TRBJ1-1, and 10 bases in between align with TRBD1. Here the CDR3 is given as CSVEPPGTGDTEAFF. The DNA sequence follows: TGCAGCGTTGAACCGCCAGGGACAGGGGACACTGAAGCTTTCTTT.